Listed below are T cell receptor beta chains from one sample, sequenced in a study of regulatory T cells in long-lasting Graves disease. TCRdb re-called the multiplex PCR reads through MiXCR, storing one row per CDR3 protein. The data show hundreds of thousands of distinct CDR3 sequences, about 16% seen once. These same data were also listed under a study on T cells in Graves' hyperthyroidism and ophthalmopathy.

The material sequenced was peripheral blood mononuclear cells (PBMCs), taken at new diagnosis, from a patient treated with antithyroid drugs. These receptors were collected from a woman under 40 with Graves disease. The CDR3 runs from the conserved cysteine through the conserved F or W. Fields, in order: clone size, J gene, V gene, D gene, CDR3 DNA, CDR3 protein. The D gene is left open where the match is weak. Only some rows state a clone size, as once, few, many or a class for expanded clones.

>NA|TRBJ2-2|TRBV5-1|NA
TGCGCCAGCAGCTTGGCCACAGGGTGGTCCGGGGAGCTGTTTTTT
CASSLATGWSGELFF
>NA|TRBJ2-7|TRBV30|NA
TGTGCCTGGCGGGGCCGGGGGAACCATTTCTCCTACGAGCAGTACTTC
CAWRGRGNHFSYEQYF
>NA|TRBJ2-1|TRBV20-1|TRBD2
TGCAGTGCTAGGCCTCTAGCGGGAAATTACAATGAGCAGTTCTTC
CSARPLAGNYNEQFF
>NA|TRBJ2-7|TRBV11-1|NA
TGTGCCAGCAGCGAGCCCCGGGACCAGAGCTCCTACGAGCAGTACTTC
CASSEPRDQSSYEQYF
>NA|TRBJ2-5|TRBV6-1|NA
TGTGCCAGCAGTTACGGGTCAGGGGAGGAGACCCAGTACTTC
CASSYGSGEETQYF
>few|TRBJ1-1|TRBV10-3|TRBD1
TGTGCCACCTGGACAGGGGACACTGAAGCTTTCTTT
CATWTGDTEAFF
>many|TRBJ1-1|TRBV2|NA
TGTGCCAGCAGGCACGACCTACCCCAGGGGTCAGAAGCTTTCTTT
CASRHDLPQGSEAFF
>many|TRBJ2-1|TRBV2|NA
TGTGCCAGCAGTGGACTACCCCAACGGAATGAGCAGTTCTTC
CASSGLPQRNEQFF
>many|TRBJ2-3|TRBV12-3/TRBV12-4|NA
TGTGCCAGCAGTTTAGAGGTGACCATAAAAGGCACAGATACGCAGTATTTT
CASSLEVTIKGTDTQYF
>NA|TRBJ2-3|TRBV18|TRBD2
TGTGCCAGCTCACCTAGGACTAGCCCGACAGATACGCAGTATTTT
CASSPRTSPTDTQYF
>few|TRBJ1-2|TRBV27|TRBD1
TGTGCCAGCAGACGCCAAATCCAGGGGGCGAACTATGGCTACACCTTC
CASRRQIQGANYGYTF
>many|TRBJ1-1|TRBV12-3/TRBV12-4|NA
TGTGCCAGCAGTTTGGGGTCCGCCACTGAAGCTTTCTTT
CASSLGSATEAFF
>NA|TRBJ1-6|TRBV27|TRBD1
TGTGCCAGCAGTGTAAGGGGAGGAGGACAGGGATTGGATTCACCCCTCCACTTT
CASSVRGGGQGLDSPLHF
>NA|TRBJ2-7|TRBV4-2|NA
TGTGCCAGCAGCCAAGAAGGGCCGGGGCTAGTGAACGAGCAGTACTTC
CASSQEGPGLVNEQYF
>NA|TRBJ2-7|TRBV3-1|NA
TGTGCCAGCAGCCCGGGGGCCCATCCCCTTCAAGACGAGCAGTACTTC
CASSPGAHPLQDEQYF